In this sample, the clone carrying this TCR beta chain turned up a few times. The antigen remains undetermined. The sample comes from a study of T-cell memory formation after mild COVID-19. Broader study findings: Those CD4+ clones that contracted were mainly in CM and EM (CD8+ ones in EMRA). Among clones peaking at day 37 in the second wave, SARS-CoV-2 specificity remained unconfirmed.

TCR alpha and TCR beta cDNA libraries carrying sample barcodes and UMIs were produced by 5'RACE using constant-segment primers. MiXCR was run by TCRdb on the 5' RACE reads, yielding one entry per CDR3 protein. Of approximately 260,000 distinct CDR3 sequences detected, 16% appear once; the ten largest clones hold 22%. This CDR3 is 15 amino acids long. V was clipped by 2 bases and J by 5 bases, with 13 bases between them. The germline gives CDR1 SEHNR, CDR2 FQNEAQ (reference sequence). This chain connects TRBV7-9 to TRBJ1-5, with TRBD1 as a possible D gene (5 bases). The TCR sequence derives from a man aged 18 to 30 who had mild COVID-19 (a few samples of this study predate the infection). Cell type and time point are not known. Sequenced: PBMCs or a T cell subset sorted from them (not recorded which). CDR3 DNA sequence: TGTGCCAGCAGCTTATCCCTAGGAGGGGATCAGCCCCAGCATTTT. Its protein product is CASSLSLGGDQPQHF.